This T cell receptor (beta chain) is drawn from a study of cytomegalovirus exposure and HLA in healthy donors. Primers included in the PCR were 60 Vbeta and 13 Jbeta primers. Here immunoSEQ multiplex PCR was the method, and the copy in TCRdb shows in-frame clones only, minus some. The sample shows some 150,000 clones, over 75% of them seen only once. General study findings and limits: The study dropped some indistinguishable V segments, TRBV6-2 and TRBV6-3 among them. For most subjects, TCR beta sequences were reported to predict HLA-A and HLA-B alleles with accuracy.

About this clone itself: The antigen is not known.

Trimming pared 1 base from V and 11 bases from J, leaving 10 bases between. This CDR3 is built from 12 residues. Germline CDR1 SEHNR, CDR2 FQNEAQ (reference sequence). The sequenced sample consisted of PBMCs. This chain uses TRBV7-9 with TRBJ2-3; D is unresolved. The receptor was isolated from a young man in good health and CMV-seropositive. The CDR3 region has the DNA TGTGCCAGCAGCTTAGAACAGCCGCTGCAGTATTTT. Translation gives CASSLEQPLQYF. The whole variable domain, filled in from reference TRBV7-9 and TRBJ2-3, reads DTGVSQNPRHKITKRGQNVTFRCDPISEHNRLYWYRQTLGQGPEFLTYFQNEAQLEKSRLLSDRFSAERPKGSFSTLEIQRTEQGDSAMYLCASSLEQPLQYFGPGTRLTVL.